This passage covers 5 T cell receptor beta chains from one sample sequenced in a study of T cells after yellow fever vaccination. One entry per CDR3 protein, called by TCRdb with MiXCR from the 5' RACE reads. This table has a few hundred thousand distinct CDR3 sequences, 6% to 7.5% appearing once. Sequences were derived from CD4+ T cells sorted from PBMCs, sampled 15 days after the yellow fever booster vaccination. All receptors derive from a man between 25 and 39 years old who received the YFV17D yellow fever vaccine.

This clonotype turned up a few times. The chain is built from TRBV24-1 and TRBJ2-1, with 12 bases lining up with TRBD2. The V segment lost 3 bases and the J segment 5 bases; nucleotides outside the gene matches: 13. The germline CDR1 and CDR2 sequences are KGHDR and SFDVKD. CDR3 length equals 19 residues. CDR3 sequence: CATSDPPSGLAGSDNEQFF. The CDR3 bases are TGTGCCACCAGTGATCCCCCCTCCGGACTAGCGGGAAGCGACAATGAGCAGTTCTTC.

V usage is TRBV20-1 and J usage is TRBJ1-2, with TRBD1 matching over 12 bases. The CDR3 sequence is 17 residues long. From germline, CDR1 is DFQATT and CDR2 SNEGSKA (reference sequence). V lost 8 bases and J lost 5; bases outside the gene matches: 18. Here the CDR3 DNA reads TGCAGTCCCACAACCACCGGGACAGGGGGCTCCAAATATGGCTACACCTTC. This codes for CSPTTTGTGGSKYGYTF.

The CDR3 protein is CASTSHGGPLGGQYF. The DNA of the CDR3 is TGTGCCAGCACCTCCCACGGAGGGCCCCTTGGGGGCCAGTACTTC. The chain recombines TRBV12-3 or TRBV12-4 with TRBJ2-5, with D possibly TRBD2 on 6 matching bases. Trimming took 7 bases from V and 10 from J, leaving 25 bases between them. The CDR3 runs 15 residues.

This clonotype was detected a few times. This chain connects TRBV4-3 to TRBJ2-1, with TRBD2 identical over 10 bases. The CDR3 is 18 residues long. Trimming removed 0 bases from V and 0 bases from J; junction bases left unmatched: 5. Germline CDR1 LGHNA, CDR2 YSLEER. The CDR3 coding sequence is TGCGCCAGCAGCCAAGAACCCCTAGCGGGAGTCTCCTACAATGAGCAGTTCTTC. This sequence encodes CASSQEPLAGVSYNEQFF.

The rearrangement links TRBV28 to TRBJ2-1; D possibly corresponds to TRBD2 (5 bases). Germline loops: CDR1 MDHEN, CDR2 SYDVKM. Trimming took off 1 base at V and 9 bases at J, with 10 bases between the two ends. CDR3 size: 13 residues. The CDR3 region has the DNA TGTGCCAGCAGTTTATCCGGGATTGGTGAGCAGTTCTTC. It encodes CASSLSGIGEQFF.